This TCR beta chain was observed in a study of molecular identifiers for immune sequencing clone quantification. In the study overall: Within a replicate experiment, RNA obtained from either approximately 22,000 or 94,000 naive CD8 cells was divided into five aliquots, and four of those aliquots were then sequenced.

In TCRdb, the PCR reads were re-called with MiXCR into one record per CDR3 protein. The sample includes 460,000 or so distinct CDR3 sequences, around 23% of them seen just once. Points from the study as a whole: Clones with over 20 RNA copies captured over 98% of effector molecules but under 1% of naive ones. Should identical TCR molecules share a barcode, the sizes of highly expanded clones could be underestimated.

Worth noting for this clonotype: Its cognate antigen is unknown. It may be a read error: a sequence one base away is much more abundant.

The CDR3 contains 16 residues. The sequence derives from a human donor in good health. Some libraries in this study had Jurkat cell RNA spiked in. The material sequenced was naive CD8+ T cells from blood, with Jurkat cell RNA spiked in. Subset in this sample: FACS-sorted CD8+CD4-CCR7+CD45RA+ naive T cells. The J gene is TRBJ2-5, the V gene TRBV12-3 or TRBV12-4, with TRBD1 matching over 7 bases. CDR3 in amino acids: CACSPPNRDSQETQYF. CDR3 coding DNA: TGTGCCTGCAGTCCCCCAAACCGGGACAGCCAAGAGACCCAGTACTTC.